This T cell receptor (beta chain) is from a study of cytomegalovirus exposure and HLA in healthy donors. Regarding the study as a whole: TCR beta chains numbering more than 150 were designated cytomegalovirus-associated. It was reported that TCR beta sequences correctly inferred the HLA-A and HLA-B alleles for most subjects.

With 60 Vbeta and 13 Jbeta primers, the PCR was carried out. The data were produced by immunoSEQ multiplex PCR, yet TCRdb's version contains in-frame clones alone and is incomplete. Among 120,000 to 150,000 clones listed, roughly 76% were seen once. Comments on this clone: The antigen is not known.

V was shortened by 2 bases and J by 6 bases, with 14 bases between the two germline ends. Germline V gives CDR1 SQVTM, CDR2 ANQGSEA. CDR3 length: 13 amino acids. The sample consisted of PBMCs. The sequence was collected from a woman in her twenties or thirties in good health and CMV-seronegative. V gene TRBV29-1 combines with J gene TRBJ2-7; D possibly corresponds to TRBD1 (5 bases). The CDR3 spells CSVERVSGSEQYF. CDR3 sequence (DNA): TGCAGCGTTGAAAGGGTTTCAGGGTCCGAGCAGTACTTC.